These 26 T cell receptor beta chains were sequenced from one sample in a study of cytomegalovirus exposure and HLA in healthy donors. PCR employed 60 Vbeta and 13 Jbeta primers. Using immunoSEQ multiplex PCR, the repertoire was profiled, and TCRdb retains in-frame clones only, with some absent. Here the sample spans around 180,000 clones, approximately 86% being singletons. Input material: PBMCs. These receptor sequences come from a woman under 30 in good health and CMV-seronegative.

The V and J genes are TRBV5-1 and TRBJ2-1; TRBD1 matches 8 bases. V trimming: 1 base; J trimming: 6 bases; junction bases outside the gene matches: 6. Germline-derived CDR1 and CDR2 are SGHRS and YFSETQ. The CDR3 length is 15 residues. CDR3 DNA sequence: TGCGCCAGCAGCTTGTATAGGACAGGGAGCAATGAGCAGTTCTTC. Amino acid sequence: CASSLYRTGSNEQFF.

The chain recombines TRBV11-2 with TRBJ1-4; TRBD1 might be the D (5 bases). The V gene's germline CDR1 is SGHAT and CDR2 FQNNGV. Between the trimmed V and J ends, which lost 0 bases and 0 bases, there was a span of 17 bases. The CDR3 is made up of 19 amino acids. The CDR3 here is CASSLDGAGSNSTNEKLFF. The CDR3 nucleotides read TGTGCCAGCAGCTTAGATGGGGCAGGGTCTAACTCAACTAATGAAAAACTGTTTTTT. The variable domain in full, with the rest retrieved from reference TRBV11-2 and TRBJ1-4, is EAGVAQSPRYKIIEKRQSVAFWCNPISGHATLYWYQQILGQGPKLLIQFQNNGVVDDSQLPKDRFSAERLKGVDSTLKIQPAKLEDSAVYLCASSLDGAGSNSTNEKLFFGSGTQLSVL.

The gene calls are TRBV7-8 and TRBJ2-7; 8 nucleotides line up with TRBD2. The germline V gene encodes CDR1 SGHVS and CDR2 FQNEAQ. This CDR3 has 15 amino acids. The V and J ends lost 1 base and 5 bases, in that order; junction bases with no gene match: 7. The CDR3 DNA sequence: TGTGCCAGCAGCTTAGAGCTAAGCGGGAGCCACGAGCAGTACTTC. Amino acid sequence: CASSLELSGSHEQYF.

This chain uses TRBV30 with TRBJ1-2; 8 bases line up with TRBD1. CDR1 is GTSNPN and CDR2 is SVGIG in the germline V gene (reference sequence). CDR3 size: 12 residues. V lost 1 base, J lost 5 bases, and 0 bases stayed unmatched. The chain's CDR3 is CAWSGTGYGYTF. CDR3 DNA sequence: TGTGCCTGGAGTGGGACAGGGTATGGCTACACCTTC. The variable domain in full, with the rest retrieved from reference TRBV30 and TRBJ1-2, is SQTIHQWPATLVQPVGSPLSLECTVEGTSNPNLYWYRQAAGRGLQLLFYSVGIGQISSEVPQNLSASRPQDRQFILSSKKLLLSDSGFYLCAWSGTGYGYTFGSGTRLTVV.

The gene calls are TRBV27 and TRBJ1-5, with D uncertain. Germline lookup yields CDR1 MNHEY and CDR2 SMNVEV (reference sequence). The V gene lost 3 bases and the J gene lost 5 bases, with 11 bases spanning the gap. This CDR3 spans 14 amino acids. Written as DNA, the CDR3 is TGTGCCAGCAGTTTGGCACAAGAGGATCAGCCCCAGCATTTT. Its translation: CASSLAQEDQPQHF.

V usage is TRBV6-4 and J usage is TRBJ2-1; TRBD2 aligns across 11 bases. In germline, CDR1 is MRHNA, CDR2 SNTAGT. The J segment lost 6 bases and the V segment lost 4 bases, leaving 5 bases of the junction unmatched. There are 15 residues in the CDR3. In DNA form, the CDR3 reads TGTGCCAGCAGTGCCGGGACTAGCGGTCCCAATGAGCAGTTCTTC. It translates to CASSAGTSGPNEQFF.

This chain uses TRBV15 with TRBJ2-7; a weak D match, TRBD1 (6 bases). CDR1 LNHNV and CDR2 YYDKDF come from the germline V gene (reference sequence). V was trimmed by 3 bases and J by 4 bases, leaving 7 bases between them. The CDR3 consists of 12 residues. CDR3 amino acids: CATSRTGYEQYF. The CDR3 DNA sequence: TGTGCCACCAGCAGGACAGGTTACGAGCAGTACTTC.

V and J are TRBV25-1 and TRBJ2-7; 8 nucleotides line up with TRBD1. The CDR3 loop spans 13 amino acids. Germline V gene sequence: CDR1 MGHDK, CDR2 SYGVNS. V lost 6 bases and J lost 5; bases outside the gene matches: 6. The CDR3 protein is CASSRDRIDEQYF. The CDR3 nucleotides read TGTGCCAGCAGCCGGGACAGGATCGACGAGCAGTACTTC.

The gene calls are TRBV5-4 and TRBJ2-5; TRBD2 aligns across 13 bases. Germline V gene sequence: CDR1 SGHNT, CDR2 YYREEE (reference sequence). Trimming removed 5 bases from V and 5 bases from J; junction bases left unmatched: 6. This CDR3 spans 15 amino acids. Here the CDR3 reads CASSSPTSGRETQYF. CDR3 DNA sequence: TGTGCCAGCAGTTCTCCGACTAGCGGGAGGGAGACCCAGTACTTC.

V usage is TRBV6-5 and J usage is TRBJ2-5; 9 bases map to TRBD2. The germline V gene encodes CDR1 MNHEY and CDR2 SVGAGI. The V segment lost 2 bases and the J segment 5 bases; nucleotides outside the gene matches: 9. The CDR3 runs to 16 residues. In nucleotides, the CDR3 is TGTGCCAGCAGTTACCAGGGGCGGGAGGGCCGGGAGACCCAGTACTTC. Translation gives CASSYQGREGRETQYF.

The chain links TRBV5-1 to TRBJ2-7; 11 bases map to TRBD1. Germline V lookup: CDR1 SGHRS, CDR2 YFSETQ. V lost 0 bases, J lost 4 bases, and 9 bases stayed unmatched. The CDR3 has 17 residues. In DNA form, the CDR3 reads TGCGCCAGCAGCTTGGTCGGTGGACAGGGGGCTACGTACGAGCAGTACTTC. Translated, it gives CASSLVGGQGATYEQYF.

The chain uses TRBV7-6 and TRBJ1-1; D is unresolved. CDR1 SGHVS and CDR2 FNYEAQ come from the germline V gene. The CDR3 has 13 residues. V was shortened by 3 bases and J by 6 bases, with 11 bases between the two germline ends. CDR3 loop: CASSLGGIAEAFF. Here the CDR3 DNA reads TGTGCCAGCAGCTTGGGAGGGATCGCTGAAGCTTTCTTT.

The gene calls are TRBV7-9 and TRBJ2-2; 7 nucleotides align to TRBD1. The CDR3 sequence is 16 residues long. J gave up 2 bases and V 5 bases, and 8 bases lay outside the gene matches. Germline CDR1 and CDR2: SEHNR and FQNEAQ (reference sequence). The DNA of the CDR3 is TGTGCCAGCAGCATCCAGGGGGTCGTAAACACCGGGGAGCTGTTTTTT. It encodes CASSIQGVVNTGELFF.

The V gene is TRBV30, the J gene TRBJ1-2; D is unclear. V shed 0 bases and J shed 5 bases, with 10 bases lying between them. This CDR3 region has 13 residues. Germline V CDR1 and CDR2: GTSNPN, SVGIG (reference sequence). The CDR3 DNA is TGTGCCTGGAGTGTTGGTCAGACTTATGGCTACACCTTC. This encodes CAWSVGQTYGYTF.

The chain links TRBV28 to TRBJ2-2; a possible D gene is TRBD1 (6 bases). The ends were cut back, 5 bases at V and 4 bases at J, with 17 bases in the middle. The germline gives CDR1 MDHEN, CDR2 SYDVKM. The length of the CDR3 is 16 residues. The CDR3 DNA follows: TGTGCCAGCAGTCTGCCTCGGTTCAGGGGCACCGGGGAGCTGTTTTTT. Translation gives CASSLPRFRGTGELFF.

V is TRBV6-6 and J is TRBJ2-5; D call uncertain. Germline values: CDR1 MNHNY, CDR2 SVGAGI (reference sequence). The CDR3 loop spans 13 amino acids. V shed 6 bases and J shed 4 bases, with 12 bases lying between them. The CDR3 DNA reads TGTGCCAGCAGCCTTCTAGGCAGAGAGACCCAGTACTTC. Translation gives CASSLLGRETQYF.

This clone was detected only a few times. The chain links TRBV7-2 to TRBJ1-2, with TRBD1 as a possible D gene (6 bases). Trimming pared 4 bases from V and 7 bases from J, leaving 16 bases between. There are 14 residues in the CDR3. Germline V CDR1 and CDR2: SGHTA, FQGNSA. The CDR3 coding sequence is TGTGCCAGCAGCTCCAGTACAGGGTCGGGTGGCTACACCTTC. It translates to CASSSSTGSGGYTF.

The chain employs TRBV18 and TRBJ1-1; D is possibly TRBD1 (5 bases). Per the germline V gene, CDR1 is KGHSH and CDR2 is LQKENI. V was clipped by 2 bases and J by 7 bases, with 11 bases between them. The CDR3 length is 13 residues. CDR3 loop: CASSPSEQVEAFF. Here the CDR3 DNA reads TGTGCCAGCTCACCATCAGAACAGGTTGAAGCTTTCTTT.

V gene TRBV10-1 combines with J gene TRBJ2-2; maybe TRBD1 (6 bases). Germline V gene sequence: CDR1 WNHNN, CDR2 SYGVQD (reference sequence). The CDR3 sequence is 16 residues long. V was trimmed by 5 bases and J by 0 bases, leaving 13 bases between them. CDR3 sequence (DNA): TGCGCCAGCAGTTTGGGACACGAAGCGAACACCGGGGAGCTGTTTTTT. Protein: CASSLGHEANTGELFF.

V and J are TRBV28 and TRBJ1-2; D ambiguous. With 7 bases removed from V and 2 bases from J, the gap between germline ends came to 11 bases. Germline assignment: CDR1 MDHEN and CDR2 SYDVKM. CDR3 length: 13 amino acids. The CDR3 coding sequence is TGTGCCAGCACCCCTTCCCTAAACTATGGCTACACCTTC. Its translation is CASTPSLNYGYTF.

The CDR3 coding sequence is TGTGCCAGCAGCCTGCAGAATCAGCCCCAGCATTTT. As protein: CASSLQNQPQHF. V usage is TRBV7-2 and J usage is TRBJ1-5; D is unclear. Germline V lookup: CDR1 SGHTA, CDR2 FQGNSA. V lost 5 bases to trimming and J lost 4 bases, with 6 bases between them. The CDR3 consists of 12 residues.

The chain is built from TRBV28 and TRBJ1-2; 7 bases fit TRBD1. The V segment lost 2 bases and the J segment 5 bases; nucleotides outside the gene matches: 8. The germline V gene has CDR1 MDHEN and CDR2 SYDVKM. The CDR3 length is 15 residues. CDR3 in DNA: TGTGCCAGCAGTTTACCCGACAGGGTTAGGTATGGCTACACCTTC. Protein sequence: CASSLPDRVRYGYTF.

CDR3 nucleotides: TGTGCCTGGGCCGGACTTACGCACACTGAAGCTTTCTTT. Its protein product is CAWAGLTHTEAFF. The V gene is TRBV30, the J gene TRBJ1-1; D is undetermined. From germline, CDR1 is GTSNPN and CDR2 SVGIG (reference sequence). Trimming stripped 5 bases from V and 3 bases from J, with 13 bases between. This CDR3 is built from 13 residues.

A remark on this clone: At one end, the junction sequence differs from germline, possibly due to a read error. V usage is TRBV7-9 and J usage is TRBJ2-2; TRBD1 matches at 7 bases. The CDR3 length is 16 residues. CDR1 and CDR2 (germline): SEHNR, FQNEAQ (reference sequence). The CDR3 here is CSSNPLTGMNTGELFF. The CDR3 DNA follows: TGTTCCAGCAACCCGTTGACAGGGATGAACACCGGGGAGCTGTTTTTT.

This clone was seen more than once but under ten times. The genes are TRBV6-5 and TRBJ2-7; maybe TRBD1 (6 bases). The CDR3 has 14 amino acids. V was cut by 0 bases and J by 6 bases, with 12 bases left in between. Germline V gene sequence: CDR1 MNHEY, CDR2 SVGAGI. CDR3 coding DNA: TGTGCCAGCAGTTACTCGGACAGTCGAGGCGAGCAGTACTTC. This translates into CASSYSDSRGEQYF.

Here the CDR3 DNA reads TGTGCCAGCAGCTTGGTCCCGGACAGGAACTATGGCTACACCTTC. Protein product: CASSLVPDRNYGYTF. This chain connects TRBV5-4 to TRBJ1-2; TRBD1 aligns across 7 bases. This CDR3 spans 15 amino acids. Germline V gene data show CDR1 as SGHNT and CDR2 as YYREEE (reference sequence). Trimming took 0 bases from V and 2 from J; bases not matched to a gene: 4.